This TCR beta chain was captured in a study of blood T cell repertoires in COVID-19. About the research overall: The analysed material was cDNA or gDNA that came from T cells, B-cell-depleted T cells, or PBMCs.

CDR1 and CDR2 (germline): GTSNPN, SVGIG (reference sequence). V lost 5 bases and J lost 0; bases outside the gene matches: 6. There are 15 residues in the CDR3. Remarks on this clone: Distinct nucleotide sequences in the sample also encode this CDR3.

The table came from immunoSEQ multiplex PCR; TCRdb's copy has only in-frame clones and leaves some out. The sample has fewer than 250,000 clones, more than 85% seen once. The TCR was taken from a man in his forties with acute or convalescent COVID-19. The sequencing sample was made of peripheral blood. The chain has TRBV30 and TRBJ1-5; 8 bases match TRBD1. The CDR3 sequence is CAWSTGDYSNQPQHF. For the CDR3, the DNA is TGTGCCTGGTCGACAGGGGATTATAGCAATCAGCCCCAGCATTTT.